Each of the 10 T cell receptor beta chains below was sequenced from the same sample in a study of PD-1 blockade in classical Hodgkin lymphoma. Relapses following autologous stem cell transplantation were seen in all patients, with brentuximab vedotin exposure varying. TCRdb keeps only in-frame clones here, not all; method: immunoSEQ multiplex PCR. The repertoire consists of tens of thousands of clones, with 80% to 90% occurring once and the leading ten covering 15%. The sequenced sample was peripheral blood mononuclear cells (PBMCs), obtained at baseline. These receptors were taken from a human donor with classical Hodgkin lymphoma.

The chain recombines TRBV14 with TRBJ1-2; no definite D call. Trimming shortened V by 2 bases and J by 6 bases, and 10 bases separated the two germline ends. Germline loops: CDR1 SGHDN, CDR2 FVKESK. The CDR3 is 13 amino acids. CDR3 in DNA: TGTGCCAGCAGCCAAATCAGCGGGAATGGCTACACCTTC. Residues: CASSQISGNGYTF.

This chain joins TRBV19 and TRBJ2-5, with 9 bases that match TRBD1. This CDR3 contains 16 residues. Germline V gene data show CDR1 as LNHDA and CDR2 as SQIVND (reference sequence). Losses at the gene ends were 2 bases for V and 4 bases for J; bases not matched to a gene: 8. CDR3 sequence (DNA): TGTGCCAGTAGTATATCAGGACAGGGGTTCGGAGAGACCCAGTACTTC. Its protein is CASSISGQGFGETQYF.

V and J are TRBV7-2 and TRBJ2-7, with 9 nucleotides matching TRBD2. Germline V gene data show CDR1 as SGHTA and CDR2 as FQGNSA. The CDR3 spans 15 residues. Trimming removed 6 bases from V and 0 bases from J; junction bases left unmatched: 6. This CDR3 reads CASSQGLANSYEQYF. The CDR3 region has the DNA TGTGCCAGCAGTCAAGGACTAGCGAACTCCTACGAGCAGTACTTC. Together with reference TRBV7-2 and TRBJ2-7, the CDR3 gives the full variable domain: GAGVSQSPSNKVTEKGKDVELRCDPISGHTALYWYRQSLGQGLEFLIYFQGNSAPDKSGLPSDRFSAERTGGSVSTLTIQRTQQEDSAVYLCASSQGLANSYEQYFGPGTRLTVT.

The chain employs TRBV4-1 and TRBJ2-3; possibly TRBD1 or TRBD2 for D (5 bases each). Germline CDR1 and CDR2: MGHRA and YSYEKL. The length of the CDR3 is 16 residues. V lost 9 bases and J 2 bases, leaving 21 bases between the germline ends. CDR3 nucleotides: TGCGCCAGTAACGGAAACTCCGGGACCCTCACAGATACGCAGTATTTT. Translating it yields CASNGNSGTLTDTQYF.

This clone has more than one count but fewer than ten. The rearrangement joins TRBV7-9 to TRBJ2-5; D may be TRBD2 (6 bases). Per the germline V gene, CDR1 is SEHNR and CDR2 is FQNEAQ (reference sequence). V lost 3 bases and J 4 bases, leaving 9 bases between the germline ends. This CDR3 region has 13 residues. CDR3 amino acids: CASSFTSLETQYF. DNA for the CDR3: TGTGCCAGCAGCTTTACTAGCCTAGAGACCCAGTACTTC.

The V gene is TRBV30, the J gene TRBJ2-5; 11 nucleotides line up with TRBD2. The CDR3 has 14 amino acids. Germline V gene data show CDR1 as GTSNPN and CDR2 as SVGIG (reference sequence). The J segment lost 4 bases and the V segment lost 4 bases, leaving 5 bases of the junction unmatched. The CDR3 sequence is CAWTLAGGLETQYF. DNA for the CDR3: TGTGCCTGGACTCTAGCGGGGGGCCTAGAGACCCAGTACTTC.

This chain connects TRBV30 to TRBJ2-1; 7 nucleotides match TRBD2. The CDR3 is made up of 13 amino acids. V was clipped by 0 bases and J by 15 bases; unmatched bases: 11. Germline assignment: CDR1 GTSNPN and CDR2 SVGIG (reference sequence). This CDR3 reads CAWSVSGTRVVFF. In DNA form, the CDR3 reads TGTGCCTGGAGTGTCAGCGGGACCCGGGTGGTGTTCTTC.

The chain combines TRBV6-5 with TRBJ1-2; the match to TRBD1 covers 7 bases. The CDR3 totals 14 residues. Germline V CDR1 and CDR2: MNHEY, SVGAGI. V lost 5 bases and J lost 0; bases outside the gene matches: 3. CDR3 DNA sequence: TGTGCCAGCAGTGCGACAGGGACTAACTATGGCTACACCTTC. Encoded protein: CASSATGTNYGYTF.

This clone has just one count. The J gene is TRBJ1-2, the V gene TRBV13; a weak D match, TRBD1 (6 bases). Trimming pared 3 bases from V and 6 bases from J, leaving 17 bases between. The CDR3 covers 15 residues. CDR1 is PRHDT, CDR2 FYEKMQ, per germline (reference sequence). CDR3 sequence: CASSLGAPSGNGYTF. DNA of the CDR3: TGTGCCAGCAGCTTGGGGGCCCCCTCCGGTAATGGCTACACCTTC. Drawing the rest from reference TRBV13 and TRBJ1-2, the complete variable domain is AAGVIQSPRHLIKEKRETATLKCYPIPRHDTVYWYQQGPGQDPQFLISFYEKMQSDKGSIPDRFSAQQFSDYHSELNMSSLELGDSALYFCASSLGAPSGNGYTFGSGTRLTVV.

CDR3 in amino acids: CASSERTGYPYNEQFF. In DNA, the CDR3 is TGTGCCAGCAGTGAAAGGACAGGGTATCCCTACAATGAGCAGTTCTTC. The chain has TRBV6-1 and TRBJ2-1, with 8 nucleotides matching TRBD1. Unmatched junction bases numbered 5, after V lost 2 bases and J lost 2 bases. The CDR3 is made up of 16 amino acids. Germline CDR1 reads MNHNS; CDR2 reads SASEGT.